Below, 13 T cell receptor beta chains from the same sample are listed, as sequenced in a study of blood T cell repertoires in COVID-19. TCRdb's table, derived via immunoSEQ multiplex PCR, lists solely in-frame clones and lacks some. The sample yields about 220,000 clones, 80% to 90% seen once. Sequenced sample: PBMCs or T cells enriched from blood (not recorded which). These receptors all come from a woman under 40 with acute COVID-19.

The chain couples TRBV27 to TRBJ1-1; TRBD1 matches 7 bases. The germline V gene has CDR1 MNHEY and CDR2 SMNVEV (reference sequence). This CDR3 has 14 amino acids. The J segment lost 4 bases and the V segment lost 3 bases, leaving 5 bases of the junction unmatched. The CDR3 nucleotides are TGTGCCAGCAGTTTTTCAGGGGGTGCCACTGAAGCTTTCTTT. It specifies CASSFSGGATEAFF.

A word on this clone: Distinct nucleotide sequences in the sample also encode this CDR3. This chain uses TRBV4-2 with TRBJ1-3; the D gene is possibly TRBD1 (5 bases). Germline CDR1 and CDR2: LGHNA and YNFKEQ. The length of the CDR3 is 15 residues. Trimming removed 0 bases from V and 4 bases from J, with 10 bases in between. The CDR3 region is CASSQEDSSGNTIYF. CDR3 in DNA: TGTGCCAGCAGCCAAGAAGACAGTTCCGGAAACACCATATATTTT.

The chain has TRBV5-1 and TRBJ2-7; 11 bases line up with TRBD2. The CDR3 has 15 amino acids. V was clipped by 3 bases and J by 2 bases; unmatched bases: 4. CDR1 is SGHRS and CDR2 is YFSETQ in the germline V gene. CDR3 residues: CASSYLAGGAYEQYF. The CDR3 region has the DNA TGCGCCAGCAGCTACCTAGCGGGGGGCGCCTACGAGCAGTACTTC.

The V and J genes are TRBV7-9 and TRBJ2-5; no clear D gene. The V gene's germline CDR1 is SEHNR and CDR2 FQNEAQ (reference sequence). The V end lost 3 bases, the J end lost 5 bases, and 13 bases lay between the germline ends. This CDR3 is 14 amino acids long. The CDR3 protein is CASSLVSGSETQYF. CDR3 DNA sequence: TGTGCCAGCAGCTTGGTGTCAGGTTCGGAGACCCAGTACTTC.

The CDR3 sequence: CASSEQGAEYGYTF. The DNA for the CDR3 is TGTGCCAGCAGTGAACAGGGGGCTGAGTATGGCTACACCTTC. The chain employs TRBV6-1 and TRBJ1-2; 8 nucleotides match TRBD1. Germline values: CDR1 MNHNS, CDR2 SASEGT. The ends lost 2 bases at V and 5 bases at J; junction bases unmatched: 4. The CDR3 contains 14 residues.

The V gene is TRBV18, the J gene TRBJ1-5; 8 nucleotides match TRBD1. Germline trimming cut 3 bases from V and 4 bases from J; bases unmatched to any gene: 8. CDR3 length: 16 amino acids. Per germline, CDR1 KGHSH and CDR2 LQKENI. The CDR3 protein is CASSPQDRATNQPQHF. CDR3 DNA sequence: TGTGCCAGCTCACCTCAGGACAGGGCTACGAATCAGCCCCAGCATTTT.

The chain recombines TRBV7-9 with TRBJ2-1; TRBD1 aligns across 8 bases. The CDR3 runs 13 residues. Germline V CDR1 and CDR2: SEHNR, FQNEAQ (reference sequence). V shed 5 bases, J shed 7 bases, and the junction held 4 bases outside the gene matches. The CDR3 sequence: CASSRTGGNEQFF. The CDR3 DNA reads as TGTGCCAGCAGCCGTACAGGGGGGAATGAGCAGTTCTTC.

This sequence joins TRBV25-1 and TRBJ1-1, with D uncertain. Trimming removed 5 bases at V and 6 bases at J, with 13 bases between. There are 13 residues in the CDR3. Germline V gene data show CDR1 as MGHDK and CDR2 as SYGVNS. The CDR3 spells CASSPSFEAEAFF. The CDR3 bases are TGTGCCAGCAGTCCCTCGTTCGAGGCTGAAGCTTTCTTT.

The CDR3 here is CASRQSRQPQHF. The CDR3 region has the DNA TGTGCCAGCAGGCAAAGCCGACAGCCCCAGCATTTT. The chain uses TRBV2 and TRBJ1-5; D call uncertain. The CDR3 totals 12 residues. V lost 6 bases and J lost 7, with 10 bases in between. Germline CDR1 SNHLY, CDR2 FYNNEI.

For this clone: This sample includes further DNA sequences coding for the same CDR3. This chain joins TRBV29-1 and TRBJ2-1; D remains unclear. Germline CDR1 reads SQVTM; CDR2 reads ANQGSEA. CDR3 size: 11 residues. The V end was cut by 5 bases, the J end by 4 bases, with 6 bases between. The CDR3 DNA follows: TGCAGCGTTCGAGCATACAATGAGCAGTTCTTC. It is translated as CSVRAYNEQFF.

The chain joins TRBV5-1 to TRBJ2-2; D might be TRBD2 (6 bases). This CDR3 has 15 residues. Per the germline V gene, CDR1 is SGHRS and CDR2 is YFSETQ. The V gene lost 3 bases and the J gene lost 3 bases, with 12 bases spanning the gap. The DNA of the CDR3 is TGCGCCAGCAGCTCCGGGACTTTAGACACCGGGGAGCTGTTTTTT. It translates to CASSSGTLDTGELFF.

The chain joins TRBV6-2 or TRBV6-3 to TRBJ2-3; TRBD2 matches 9 bases. Unmatched junction bases numbered 6, after V lost 2 bases and J lost 6 bases. This CDR3 has 15 residues. Germline CDR1 MNHEY, CDR2 SVGEGT. The CDR3 loop reads CASSYLSGGSDTQYF. The CDR3 nucleotides are TGTGCCAGCAGTTACCTTAGCGGGGGTTCCGATACGCAGTATTTT.

The genes are TRBV10-2 and TRBJ2-7; 9 nucleotides align to TRBD1. Germline loops: CDR1 WSHSY, CDR2 SAAADI. This CDR3 contains 15 residues. The J segment lost 2 bases and the V segment lost 8 bases, leaving 10 bases of the junction unmatched. The CDR3 coding sequence is TGCGCCAGCCATTCGGGGACAGGGTTCCCCTACGAGCAGTACTTC. As protein: CASHSGTGFPYEQYF.